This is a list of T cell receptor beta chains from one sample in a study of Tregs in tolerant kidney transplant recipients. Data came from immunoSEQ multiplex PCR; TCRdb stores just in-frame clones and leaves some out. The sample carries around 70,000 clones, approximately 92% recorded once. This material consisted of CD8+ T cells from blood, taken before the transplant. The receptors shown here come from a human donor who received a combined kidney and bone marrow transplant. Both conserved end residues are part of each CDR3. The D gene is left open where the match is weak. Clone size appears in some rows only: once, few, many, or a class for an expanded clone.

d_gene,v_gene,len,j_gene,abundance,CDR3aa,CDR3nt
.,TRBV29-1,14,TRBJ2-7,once,CSVEERKGAYEQYF,TGCAGCGTTGAAGAACGGAAGGGGGCCTACGAGCAGTACTTC
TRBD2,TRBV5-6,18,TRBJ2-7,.,CASSFLRDSSGSSYEQYF,TGTGCCAGCAGCTTCCTGCGAGATTCTAGCGGGAGTTCCTACGAGCAGTACTTC
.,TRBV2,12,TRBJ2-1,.,CASSDMSGEQFF,TGTGCCAGCAGCGACATGTCCGGAGAGCAGTTCTTC
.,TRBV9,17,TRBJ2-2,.,CASSVGNPGLNTGELFF,TGTGCCAGCAGCGTAGGAAACCCAGGACTAAACACCGGGGAGCTGTTTTTT
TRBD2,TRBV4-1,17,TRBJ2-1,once,CASSQVLSGSSYNEQFF,TGCGCCAGCAGCCAAGTTCTTAGCGGGAGCTCCTACAATGAGCAGTTCTTC
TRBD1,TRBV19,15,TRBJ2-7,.,CASSIGTGGPYEQYF,TGTGCCAGTAGTATCGGGACAGGGGGTCCCTACGAGCAGTACTTC
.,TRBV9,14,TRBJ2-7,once,CASSAPGTSGEQYF,TGTGCCAGCAGCGCCCCCGGGACTTCGGGCGAGCAGTACTTC
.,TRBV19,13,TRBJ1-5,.,CASRRYVNQPQHF,TGTGCCAGTAGGCGTTATGTCAATCAGCCCCAGCATTTT
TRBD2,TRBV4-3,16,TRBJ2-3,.,CASSQDLAGEADTQYF,TGCGCCAGCAGCCAAGATCTGGCGGGAGAAGCAGATACGCAGTATTTT
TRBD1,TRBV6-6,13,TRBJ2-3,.,CASQGADADTQYF,TGTGCCAGCCAGGGGGCCGATGCAGATACGCAGTATTTT
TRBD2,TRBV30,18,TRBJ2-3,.,CAWSGVLRTSGSTDTQYF,TGTGCCTGGAGTGGGGTATTAAGGACTAGCGGGAGCACAGATACGCAGTATTTT
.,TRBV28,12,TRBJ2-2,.,CASSIATGELFF,TGTGCCAGCAGCATAGCAACCGGGGAGCTGTTTTTT
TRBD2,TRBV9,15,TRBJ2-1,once,CASSVSGSLGNEQFF,TGTGCCAGCAGCGTCAGCGGGAGTCTTGGGAATGAGCAGTTCTTC
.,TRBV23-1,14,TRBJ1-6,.,CASSQSSGDSPLHF,TGCGCCAGCAGTCAATCGAGTGGTGATTCACCCCTCCACTTT
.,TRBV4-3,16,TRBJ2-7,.,CASSVLTGEGSDEQYF,TGCGCCAGCAGCGTCTTAACTGGGGAAGGGAGCGACGAGCAGTACTTC
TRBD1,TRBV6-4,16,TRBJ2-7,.,CAKDRVQYPYSYEQYF,TGTGCCAAAGACAGGGTCCAATACCCATATTCCTACGAGCAGTACTTC
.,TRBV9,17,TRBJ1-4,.,CASSVGPRREINEKLFF,TGTGCCAGCAGCGTAGGACCTCGACGGGAGATTAATGAAAAACTGTTTTTT
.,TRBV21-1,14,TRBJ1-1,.,CASSKGSNDTEAFF,TGTGCCAGCAGCAAGGGCAGCAATGACACTGAAGCTTTCTTT
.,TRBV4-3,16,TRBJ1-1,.,CASSQLLSQGHTEAFF,TGCGCCAGCAGCCAACTTCTCTCTCAGGGTCACACTGAAGCTTTCTTT
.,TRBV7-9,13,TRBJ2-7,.,CASSLPGSYEQYF,TGTGCCAGCAGCTTACCCGGGAGCTACGAGCAGTACTTC
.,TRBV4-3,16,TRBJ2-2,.,CASSLSFLGVGGELFF,TGCGCCAGCAGCTTAAGCTTCTTAGGGGTGGGCGGGGAGCTGTTTTTT
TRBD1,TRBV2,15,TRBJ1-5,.,CASSLKDRGDQPQHF,TGTGCCAGCAGTTTAAAGGACAGGGGTGACCAGCCCCAGCATTTT
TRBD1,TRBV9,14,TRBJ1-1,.,CASSPRTGGIEAFF,TGTGCCAGCAGCCCCCGGACAGGGGGCATCGAAGCTTTCTTT
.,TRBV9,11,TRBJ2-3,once,CASSDGGTQYF,TGTGCCAGCAGCGACGGGGGTACGCAGTATTTT
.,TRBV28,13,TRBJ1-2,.,CASSSQGKGNYTF,TGTGCCAGCAGTTCCCAAGGGAAGGGGAACTACACCTTC
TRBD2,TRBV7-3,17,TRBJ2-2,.,CASSFTSGRGVTGELFF,TGTGCCAGCAGCTTCACTAGCGGGAGAGGGGTCACCGGGGAGCTGTTTTTT
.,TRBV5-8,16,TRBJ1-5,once,CASSLLILSLDQPQHF,TGTGCCAGCAGCTTGTTGATTTTATCATTAGATCAGCCCCAGCATTTT
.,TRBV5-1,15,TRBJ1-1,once,CASSSAAGLNTEAFF,TGCGCCAGCAGCTCTGCAGCAGGATTGAACACTGAAGCTTTCTTT
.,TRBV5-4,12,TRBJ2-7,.,CASSTGSYEQYF,TGTGCCAGCAGCACGGGCTCCTACGAGCAGTACTTC
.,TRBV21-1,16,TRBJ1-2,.,CASSPTGGQWVYGYTF,TGTGCCAGCAGCCCTACCGGTGGGCAGTGGGTTTATGGCTACACCTTC
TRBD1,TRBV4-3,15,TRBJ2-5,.,CASSQIGQGGETQYF,TGCGCCAGCAGCCAAATCGGACAGGGAGGCGAGACCCAGTACTTC
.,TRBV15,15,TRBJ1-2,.,CATSRERTVYNGYTF,TGTGCCACCAGCAGAGAGAGGACAGTGTACAATGGCTACACCTTC
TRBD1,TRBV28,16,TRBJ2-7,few,CASSSQQGSEIHEQYF,TGTGCCAGCAGTTCACAACAGGGGTCAGAAATCCACGAGCAGTACTTC
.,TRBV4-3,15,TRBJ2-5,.,CASSQELRYQETQYF,TGCGCCAGCAGCCAAGAGTTGAGGTATCAAGAGACCCAGTACTTC
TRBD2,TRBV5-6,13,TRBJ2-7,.,CASSPGLAVEQYF,TGTGCCAGCAGCCCCGGACTAGCGGTGGAGCAGTACTTC
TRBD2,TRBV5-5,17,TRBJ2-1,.,CASSFLIVGGPYNEQFF,TGTGCCAGCAGCTTTCTGATAGTGGGAGGGCCCTACAATGAGCAGTTCTTC
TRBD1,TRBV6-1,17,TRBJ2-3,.,CASSDPSLDRGTDTQYF,TGTGCCAGCAGTGATCCTTCGTTGGACAGGGGAACAGATACGCAGTATTTT
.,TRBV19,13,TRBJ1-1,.,CASIPDNRPEAFF,TGTGCCAGTATACCCGATAACAGGCCTGAAGCTTTCTTT
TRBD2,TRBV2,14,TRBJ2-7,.,CASRDIAGSYEQYF,TGTGCCAGCAGGGACATAGCGGGAAGCTACGAGCAGTACTTC
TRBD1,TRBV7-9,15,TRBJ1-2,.,CASSPRGRESDGYTF,TGTGCCAGCAGCCCAAGGGGGCGCGAATCTGATGGCTACACCTTC
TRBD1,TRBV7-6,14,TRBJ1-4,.,CASSQGQGGEKLFF,TGTGCCAGCAGCCAGGGACAGGGCGGTGAAAAACTGTTTTTT
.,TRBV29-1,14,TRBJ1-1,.,CSVVNRMGHTEAFF,TGCAGCGTTGTGAACAGGATGGGGCACACTGAAGCTTTCTTT
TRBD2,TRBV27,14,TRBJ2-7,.,CASSWTGGSYEQYF,TGTGCCAGCAGTTGGACGGGGGGTTCATACGAGCAGTACTTC
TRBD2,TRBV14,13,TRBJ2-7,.,CASRNSGNYEQYF,TGTGCCAGCAGAAACAGCGGGAACTACGAGCAGTACTTC
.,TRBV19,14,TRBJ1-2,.,CASSQTGGSLGYTF,TGTGCCAGTAGCCAAACGGGGGGATCCCTAGGCTACACCTTC
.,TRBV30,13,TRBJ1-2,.,CAWSVSLRNGYTF,TGTGCCTGGAGTGTTAGTCTGCGGAATGGCTACACCTTC
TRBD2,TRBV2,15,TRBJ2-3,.,CASRGLGDMTDTQYF,TGTGCCAGCAGGGGACTAGGGGATATGACAGATACGCAGTATTTT
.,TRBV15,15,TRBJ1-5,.,CATSRDRGVAQPQHF,TGTGCCACCAGCAGAGATCGTGGGGTAGCGCAGCCCCAGCATTTT
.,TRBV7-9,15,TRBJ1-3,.,CASSLAEQGRNTIYF,TGTGCCAGCAGCTTAGCGGAACAGGGTCGAAACACCATATATTTT
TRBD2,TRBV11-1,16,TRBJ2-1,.,CASSLTTSGRYNEQFF,TGTGCCAGCAGCCTGACGACTAGCGGGAGGTACAATGAGCAGTTCTTC
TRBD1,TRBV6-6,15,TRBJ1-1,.,CASRQPGTGRTEAFF,TGTGCCAGCAGGCAACCCGGGACAGGGAGGACTGAAGCTTTCTTT
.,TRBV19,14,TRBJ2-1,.,CASSTGVGGNEQFF,TGTGCCAGTAGTACAGGGGTCGGTGGCAATGAGCAGTTCTTC
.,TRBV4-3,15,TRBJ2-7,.,CASSQDGLARYEQYF,TGCGCCAGCAGCCAAGATGGCCTAGCCCGCTACGAGCAGTACTTC
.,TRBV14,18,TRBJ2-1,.,CASSPPPGIMQLYNEQFF,TGTGCCAGCAGCCCTCCCCCTGGAATTATGCAACTATACAATGAGCAGTTCTTC
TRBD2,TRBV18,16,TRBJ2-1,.,CASSPRLAGGNNEQFF,TGTGCCAGCTCACCTAGACTAGCGGGAGGTAACAATGAGCAGTTCTTC
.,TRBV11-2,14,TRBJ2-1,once,CANSGGGPYSEQFF,TGTGCCAACTCTGGGGGGGGGCCCTACAGTGAGCAGTTCTTC
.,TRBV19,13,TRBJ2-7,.,CASSLGTGYEQYF,TGTGCCAGTAGCCTAGGGACTGGCTACGAGCAGTACTTC
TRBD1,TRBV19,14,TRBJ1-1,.,CATQGTGLNTEAFF,TGTGCCACTCAAGGGACAGGGCTGAACACTGAAGCTTTCTTT
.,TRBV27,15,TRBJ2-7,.,CASLSWTGTNYEQYF,TGTGCCAGCCTAAGCTGGACCGGGACAAACTACGAGCAGTACTTC